The source of this TCR beta chain is a study of CD8 T cells in ankylosing spondylitis. Germline CDR1 reads MGHDK; CDR2 reads SYGVNS. This CDR3 contains 15 residues. Trimming removed 6 bases at V and 1 base at J, with 10 bases between. Study-level results: Disease-associated clones were CD8+ and fairly uncommon in peripheral blood. A subset of motif variants has previously been described in the synovial fluid and blood of reactive arthritis. Characteristic of ankylosing spondylitis blood, it appeared, was a TCR beta motif comprising eight highly homologous variants. Within matched ankylosing spondylitis synovial fluid, disease-linked clones were reportedly significantly enriched.

In making TCR beta libraries, quantitative 5'-RACE with molecular barcodes was used. Using its own MiXCR run on the 5' RACE reads, TCRdb lists one record per CDR3 protein. The sample includes a few hundred thousand distinct CDR3 sequences, about 20% of them seen just once. On this clonotype itself: The antigen remains undetermined.

The chain uses TRBV25-1 and TRBJ2-6; perhaps TRBD1 as D (6 bases). This TCR was recovered from a male donor with ankylosing spondylitis. Sequencing was performed on blood, either unsorted or a sorted T cell fraction (not recorded which). The CDR3 DNA reads as TGTGCCAGCAGCACCACAGGGTCTGGGGCCAACGTCCTGACTTTC. Amino acids: CASSTTGSGANVLTF. The full variable domain, completed using reference TRBV25-1 and TRBJ2-6, is EADIYQTPRYLVIGTGKKITLECSQTMGHDKMYWYQQDPGMELHLIHYSYGVNSTEKGDLSSESTVSRIRTEHFPLTLESARPSHTSQYLCASSTTGSGANVLTFGAGSRLTVL.